This T cell receptor beta chain came from a study of molecular identifiers for immune sequencing clone quantification. Study results and limitations: Highly expanded clone sizes could end up underestimated if a barcode were shared by identical TCR molecules. Spiked-in Jurkat TCR RNA corresponding to one cell was reported as detectable against around 1 million naive cells.

This clonotype was found many times. Its antigen is not known. Bulk libraries came from a prior protocol with listed TCR primers. TCRdb recomputed calls from the PCR reads with MiXCR, one row per CDR3 protein. The sample consists of 45,000 to 60,000 distinct CDR3 sequences, about a third of them appearing once. Researchers sorted naive CD8 T cells as cells that were CD8+CD4-CCR7+CD45RA+. Deletions cut 5 bases from V and 7 bases from J, with 5 bases between. The CDR3 is 11 residues long. Germline V CDR1 and CDR2: SEHNR, FQNEAQ (reference sequence). Input material: naive CD8+ T cells from blood, with Jurkat cell RNA spiked in. This sample's subset: FACS-sorted CD8+CD4-CCR7+CD45RA+ naive T cells. The rearrangement links TRBV7-9 to TRBJ2-2; D is ambiguous. The sequence was obtained from a human donor in good health. Some libraries in this study had Jurkat cell RNA spiked in. DNA of the CDR3: TGTGCCAGCAGCCAGATCGGGGAGCTGTTTTTT. This sequence encodes CASSQIGELFF.